The rows below give T cell receptor beta chains drawn from one sample of a study of Ad26.COV2.S vaccination and SARS-CoV-2 variants. Sequencing was performed with immunoSEQ multiplex PCR; in TCRdb, only in-frame clones are kept and a portion is missing. Of roughly 380,000 clones in the sample, 87% were seen once. Sequencing used peripheral blood, obtained in a trial of Ad26.COV2.S vaccine versus placebo. These receptors were obtained from a person aged 18-60 years who received the Ad26.COV2.S COVID-19 vaccine or a placebo. Each CDR3 is given with its conserved first and last residue. Fields, in order: D gene, clone size, J gene, V gene, CDR3 protein, CDR3 DNA. A D gene is named only where the DNA matches it firmly. Not all rows give a size; the values are once, few, many and, for expanded clones, a class.

d_call: TRBD1; clone_size: .; j_call: TRBJ2-7; v_call: TRBV27; cdr3_aa: CASSPGATGNEQYF; cdr3_nt: TGTGCCAGCAGTCCCGGAGCGACAGGGAACGAGCAGTACTTC
d_call: .; clone_size: .; j_call: TRBJ1-1; v_call: TRBV10-1; cdr3_aa: CASTRGGNTEAFF; cdr3_nt: TGCGCCAGCACCCGAGGGGGGAACACTGAAGCTTTCTTT
d_call: .; clone_size: .; j_call: TRBJ1-4; v_call: TRBV4-1; cdr3_aa: CASSQVWFPAATNEKLFF; cdr3_nt: TGCGCCAGCAGCCAAGTATGGTTTCCCGCCGCAACTAATGAAAAACTGTTTTTT
d_call: .; clone_size: .; j_call: TRBJ1-2; v_call: TRBV5-1; cdr3_aa: CASSGSAGNYGYTF; cdr3_nt: TGCGCCAGCAGCGGTTCGGCAGGGAACTATGGCTACACCTTC
d_call: TRBD2; clone_size: .; j_call: TRBJ2-3; v_call: TRBV2; cdr3_aa: CASRQAGPSGGAGATDTQYF; cdr3_nt: TGTGCCAGCAGGCAGGCAGGCCCCAGCGGGGGGGCCGGAGCCACAGATACGCAGTATTTT
d_call: .; clone_size: .; j_call: TRBJ2-3; v_call: TRBV7-8; cdr3_aa: CASSSGIGTDTQYF; cdr3_nt: TGTGCCAGCAGCTCGGGCATAGGCACAGATACGCAGTATTTT
d_call: .; clone_size: .; j_call: TRBJ2-7; v_call: TRBV30; cdr3_aa: CAWSVLPNEQYF; cdr3_nt: TGTGCCTGGAGTGTACTGCCCAACGAGCAGTACTTC
d_call: TRBD2; clone_size: few; j_call: TRBJ2-1; v_call: TRBV5-3; cdr3_aa: CARSTAQVGGTYNEQFF; cdr3_nt: TGTGCCAGAAGCACCGCACAGGTCGGGGGGACCTACAATGAGCAGTTCTTC
d_call: .; clone_size: few; j_call: TRBJ1-2; v_call: TRBV7-9; cdr3_aa: CASSGRTVGYTF; cdr3_nt: TGTGCCAGCAGCGGACGGACAGTTGGCTACACCTTC
d_call: .; clone_size: .; j_call: TRBJ1-4; v_call: TRBV7-6; cdr3_aa: CASSSVATRRLNEKLFF; cdr3_nt: TGTGCCAGCAGCTCGGTGGCGACGAGGAGACTCAATGAAAAACTGTTTTTT
d_call: .; clone_size: .; j_call: TRBJ2-7; v_call: TRBV14; cdr3_aa: CASSQVSYEQYF; cdr3_nt: TGTGCCAGCAGCCAAGTTTCCTACGAGCAGTACTTC
d_call: .; clone_size: .; j_call: TRBJ1-1; v_call: TRBV4-1; cdr3_aa: CASSPGSYTEAFF; cdr3_nt: TGCGCCAGCAGCCCTGGGTCGTACACTGAAGCTTTCTTT
d_call: .; clone_size: .; j_call: TRBJ1-4; v_call: TRBV30; cdr3_aa: CAWSPTGSGHEKLFF; cdr3_nt: TGTGCCTGGAGCCCAACCGGATCGGGCCATGAAAAACTGTTTTTT
d_call: .; clone_size: once; j_call: TRBJ2-7; v_call: TRBV30; cdr3_aa: CAWSVWRALSYEQYF; cdr3_nt: TGTGCCTGGAGTGTTTGGAGGGCTCTCTCCTACGAGCAGTACTTC
d_call: .; clone_size: .; j_call: TRBJ1-2; v_call: TRBV4-2; cdr3_aa: CASSLNSVDGKFDYGYTF; cdr3_nt: TGTGCCAGCAGCCTAAATAGCGTGGATGGGAAATTCGACTATGGCTACACCTTC
d_call: .; clone_size: .; j_call: TRBJ2-5; v_call: TRBV7-9; cdr3_aa: CASSPDRGTQYF; cdr3_nt: TGTGCCAGCAGCCCAGACCGAGGGACCCAGTACTTC
d_call: .; clone_size: .; j_call: TRBJ2-3; v_call: TRBV9; cdr3_aa: CASSVDRNSLEDTQYF; cdr3_nt: TGTGCCAGCAGCGTAGATCGAAACAGTTTGGAAGATACGCAGTATTTT
d_call: .; clone_size: .; j_call: TRBJ1-5; v_call: TRBV4-3; cdr3_aa: CASSQDMGGGNQPQHF; cdr3_nt: TGCGCCAGCAGCCAAGATATGGGGGGTGGCAATCAGCCCCAGCATTTT
d_call: TRBD1; clone_size: .; j_call: TRBJ1-1; v_call: TRBV7-6; cdr3_aa: CASSPRDRANMNTEAFF; cdr3_nt: TGTGCCAGCAGCCCTCGGGACAGGGCCAACATGAACACTGAAGCTTTCTTT
d_call: .; clone_size: .; j_call: TRBJ2-7; v_call: TRBV4-1; cdr3_aa: CASSQNTGFRYEQYF; cdr3_nt: TGCGCCAGCAGCCAGAATACAGGGTTTCGCTACGAGCAGTACTTC
d_call: .; clone_size: .; j_call: TRBJ1-1; v_call: TRBV10-2; cdr3_aa: CASSESLGGNLNTEAFF; cdr3_nt: TGCGCCAGCAGTGAGTCTCTCGGAGGGAACCTGAACACTGAAGCTTTCTTT
d_call: .; clone_size: .; j_call: TRBJ1-6; v_call: TRBV2; cdr3_aa: CASTKTEYGSPLHF; cdr3_nt: TGTGCCAGCACCAAAACAGAGTATGGTTCACCCCTCCACTTT
d_call: .; clone_size: once; j_call: TRBJ1-2; v_call: TRBV30; cdr3_aa: CAWGALSYGYTF; cdr3_nt: TGTGCCTGGGGGGCCCTTTCCTATGGCTACACCTTC
d_call: .; clone_size: .; j_call: TRBJ2-3; v_call: TRBV10-3; cdr3_aa: CATTLGASTDTQYF; cdr3_nt: TGTGCCACCACCCTAGGGGCGAGCACAGATACGCAGTATTTT
d_call: .; clone_size: few; j_call: TRBJ1-2; v_call: TRBV7-3; cdr3_aa: CASSMGASYGYTF; cdr3_nt: TGTGCCAGCAGCATGGGGGCCTCCTATGGCTACACCTTC
d_call: .; clone_size: .; j_call: TRBJ1-1; v_call: TRBV5-4; cdr3_aa: CASSLGAMNTEAFF; cdr3_nt: TGTGCCAGCAGCTTGGGAGCTATGAACACTGAAGCTTTCTTT
d_call: .; clone_size: .; j_call: TRBJ2-7; v_call: TRBV5-1; cdr3_aa: CASSLDEGRYEQYF; cdr3_nt: TGCGCCAGCAGCTTGGACGAGGGGCGGTACGAGCAGTACTTC
d_call: TRBD1; clone_size: .; j_call: TRBJ2-7; v_call: TRBV27; cdr3_aa: CASSLGGQGYLEQYF; cdr3_nt: TGTGCCAGCAGTTTAGGGGGACAGGGATATTTGGAGCAGTACTTC
d_call: .; clone_size: .; j_call: TRBJ2-7; v_call: TRBV19; cdr3_aa: CASSIDWQVSYEQYF; cdr3_nt: TGTGCCAGTAGTATAGATTGGCAAGTATCCTACGAGCAGTACTTC
d_call: .; clone_size: .; j_call: TRBJ1-5; v_call: TRBV19; cdr3_aa: CASRILPGEPQHF; cdr3_nt: TGTGCCAGTAGAATTTTACCGGGGGAGCCCCAGCATTTT
d_call: .; clone_size: .; j_call: TRBJ2-2; v_call: TRBV19; cdr3_aa: CASSRQANTGELFF; cdr3_nt: TGTGCCAGTAGTAGGCAAGCGAACACCGGGGAGCTGTTTTTT
d_call: TRBD1; clone_size: .; j_call: TRBJ1-2; v_call: TRBV12-3/TRBV12-4; cdr3_aa: CASTSGQAFGYTF; cdr3_nt: TGTGCCAGCACCTCTGGACAGGCCTTTGGCTACACCTTC
d_call: TRBD1; clone_size: .; j_call: TRBJ1-1; v_call: TRBV27; cdr3_aa: CASSFQGERAFF; cdr3_nt: TGTGCCAGCAGTTTTCAGGGGGAGAGAGCTTTCTTT
d_call: TRBD1; clone_size: few; j_call: TRBJ2-2; v_call: TRBV7-3; cdr3_aa: CASSPPGGQGAGELFF; cdr3_nt: TGTGCCAGCAGCCCTCCAGGAGGACAGGGGGCCGGGGAGCTGTTTTTT
d_call: TRBD1; clone_size: .; j_call: TRBJ1-2; v_call: TRBV4-1; cdr3_aa: CASSQDSAGGYGYTF; cdr3_nt: TGCGCCAGCAGCCAAGATTCGGCAGGGGGCTATGGCTACACCTTC
d_call: TRBD1; clone_size: .; j_call: TRBJ1-2; v_call: TRBV3-1/TRBV3-2; cdr3_aa: CASSHFGQGDFGGYTF; cdr3_nt: TGTGCCAGCAGCCATTTCGGACAGGGGGATTTTGGGGGCTACACCTTC
d_call: .; clone_size: .; j_call: TRBJ2-7; v_call: TRBV12-3/TRBV12-4; cdr3_aa: CASSASQNYEQYF; cdr3_nt: TGTGCCAGCAGTGCTTCTCAAAATTACGAGCAGTACTTC
d_call: .; clone_size: .; j_call: TRBJ2-3; v_call: TRBV7-8; cdr3_aa: CASSSINLRITDTQYF; cdr3_nt: TGTGCCAGCAGCTCCATAAATCTCCGGATCACAGATACGCAGTATTTT
d_call: .; clone_size: .; j_call: TRBJ2-7; v_call: TRBV6-5; cdr3_aa: CASSRTQTYEQYF; cdr3_nt: TGTGCCAGCAGTCGGACCCAGACCTACGAGCAGTACTTC
d_call: .; clone_size: .; j_call: TRBJ1-2; v_call: TRBV27; cdr3_aa: CASSLMGVGPDYAGYTF; cdr3_nt: TGTGCCAGCAGTTTAATGGGCGTCGGACCAGACTATGCGGGCTACACCTTC
d_call: TRBD1; clone_size: .; j_call: TRBJ1-2; v_call: TRBV7-9; cdr3_aa: CASSLFQGAYGYTF; cdr3_nt: TGTGCCAGCAGCTTATTCCAGGGGGCATATGGCTACACCTTC